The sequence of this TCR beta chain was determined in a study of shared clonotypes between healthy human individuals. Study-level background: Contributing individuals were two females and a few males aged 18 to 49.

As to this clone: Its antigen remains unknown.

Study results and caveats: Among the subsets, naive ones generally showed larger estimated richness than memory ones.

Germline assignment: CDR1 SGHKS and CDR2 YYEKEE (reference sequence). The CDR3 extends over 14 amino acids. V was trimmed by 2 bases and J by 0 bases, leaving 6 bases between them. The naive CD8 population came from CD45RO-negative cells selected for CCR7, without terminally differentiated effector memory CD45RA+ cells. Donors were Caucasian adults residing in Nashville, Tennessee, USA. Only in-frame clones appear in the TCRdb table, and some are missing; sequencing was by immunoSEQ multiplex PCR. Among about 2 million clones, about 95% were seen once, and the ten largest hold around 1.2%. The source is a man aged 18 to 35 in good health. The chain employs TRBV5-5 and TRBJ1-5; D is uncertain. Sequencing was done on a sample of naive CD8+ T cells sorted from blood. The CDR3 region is CASSFWISNQPQHF. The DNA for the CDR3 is TGTGCCAGCAGCTTTTGGATTAGCAATCAGCCCCAGCATTTT.